The clone carrying this TCR beta chain was seen just once. As yet, its antigen is unknown. The record originates from a study of Ad26.COV2.S vaccination and SARS-CoV-2 variants. Study context: The COV1001 Ad26.COV2.S trial arm included the donor. Administration of Ad26.COV2.S was intramuscular, either once or twice 56 days apart. Overall study findings and caveats: Using TCR breadth and depth analyses may have led to underestimated total T cell responses.

Method: immunoSEQ multiplex PCR; TCRdb's copy keeps in-frame clones and lacks some. The sample contains fewer than 600,000 clones, approximately 90% of which appear only once. Treatment of the sample: roughly 18 received Ad26.COV2.S at low or high dose, single or two shots; a few received placebo; per-sample allocation not given. All samples were drawn on day 63, counting from the first vaccine or placebo injection. Donor was an adult aged 18-55 years in Boston. CDR1 SQVTM and CDR2 ANQGSEA come from the germline V gene. The CDR3 totals 11 residues. The V gene lost 5 bases and the J gene lost 2 bases, with 6 bases spanning the gap.

The sample in question was peripheral blood, obtained in a trial of Ad26.COV2.S vaccine versus placebo. J is TRBJ1-2 and V is TRBV29-1; unclear D gene. The sequence was obtained from a person between 18 and 60 years old who received the Ad26.COV2.S COVID-19 vaccine or a placebo. The CDR3 DNA reads TGCAGCGTTCCGGGCAACTATGGCTACACCTTC. It translates to CSVPGNYGYTF. Full variable domain (remainder filled in from reference TRBV29-1 and TRBJ1-2): SAVISQKPSRDICQRGTSLTIQCQVDSQVTMMFWYRQQPGQSLTLIATANQGSEATYESGFVIDKFPISRPNLTFSTLTVSNMSPEDSSIYLCSVPGNYGYTFGSGTRLTVV.